This record looks at one TCR beta chain sequence and its context. The sample is drawn from a study of CD8+ T cells in alopecia areata. The CDR3 runs 13 residues. The germline V gene has CDR1 GTSNPN and CDR2 SVGIG (reference sequence). V dropped 5 bases and J dropped 5 bases, with 12 bases sitting between them. The authors extracted RNA and reverse transcribed it into cDNA as the sequencing template. The method was immunoSEQ multiplex PCR; TCRdb's version includes in-frame clones alone and lacks a portion of them. This table has 95,000 to 120,000 clones, approximately 59% appearing once. The receptor was derived from a human donor in good health. The chain recombines TRBV30 with TRBJ1-4; D possibly corresponds to TRBD1 (5 bases). Input material: CD8+ T cells sorted from blood. The CDR3 is CAWLGVENEKLFF. DNA for the CDR3: TGTGCCTGGTTGGGGGTGGAAAATGAAAAACTGTTTTTT.